Reported below is one T cell receptor (beta chain). Here immunoSEQ multiplex PCR was the method, and the copy in TCRdb shows in-frame clones only, minus some. The table records some 61,000 clones, about 63% of them present only once. The data were taken from a study of cytotoxic CD8 clonotypes in ibrutinib-treated CLL. At the level of the study: Among the patients, around 10 presented as relapsed/refractory and fewer than 16 as treatment-naive; around 18 showed unmutated IGHV.

CDR3 length equals 14 residues. V lost 5 bases, J lost 6 bases, and 6 bases stayed unmatched. Germline loops: CDR1 MNHEY, CDR2 SMNVEV (reference sequence). The chain carries TRBV27 and TRBJ1-2; TRBD1 aligns across 10 bases. The TCR was taken from a human donor with chronic lymphocytic leukemia. This specimen consisted of PBMCs, obtained after 12 months of ibrutinib treatment. The CDR3: CASSRGQGVNGYTF. CDR3 DNA: TGTGCCAGCAGTCGTGGACAGGGGGTGAATGGCTACACCTTC.